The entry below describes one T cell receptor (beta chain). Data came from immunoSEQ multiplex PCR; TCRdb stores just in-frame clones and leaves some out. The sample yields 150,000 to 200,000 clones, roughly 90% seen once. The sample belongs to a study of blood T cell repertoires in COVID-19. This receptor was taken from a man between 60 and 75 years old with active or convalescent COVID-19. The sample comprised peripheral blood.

CDR3 in amino acids: CASRRTGGGETQYF. CDR3 nucleotides: TGCGCCAGCAGGAGGACAGGGGGTGGCGAGACCCAGTACTTC. This sequence joins TRBV5-1 and TRBJ2-5; 10 bases align to TRBD1. CDR1 and CDR2 (germline): SGHRS, YFSETQ. V lost 5 bases and J lost 5; bases outside the gene matches: 6. The CDR3 is 14 residues long.